Listed below are T cell receptor beta chains from one sample, sequenced in a study of cytomegalovirus exposure and HLA in healthy donors. Profiling relied on immunoSEQ multiplex PCR, and the TCRdb table lists in-frame clones only, not all of them. The sample comprises 100,000 to 150,000 clones, over 75% of which are singletons, and roughly 4% rests with the top ten. The sequencing input was PBMCs. Receptor source: a young man in good health and CMV-seropositive. Each CDR3 is given with its conserved first and last residue. Each record gives: J gene, clone size, D gene, V gene, CDR3 DNA, CDR3 protein. A D gene is named only where the DNA matches it firmly. Some rows mark clone size as missing; the rest say once, few, many or name a class of expanded clone.

j_gene: TRBJ2-6
abundance: NA
d_gene: NA
v_gene: TRBV5-1
CDR3nt: TGCGCCAGCAGCTTTGGACTCCTGACCCCGGGAAGCTCTGGGGCCAACGTCCTGACTTTC
CDR3aa: CASSFGLLTPGSSGANVLTF

j_gene: TRBJ1-5
abundance: NA
d_gene: NA
v_gene: TRBV7-2
CDR3nt: TGTGCCAGCAGCCCCCGACAGGGCAATCAGCCCCAGCATTTT
CDR3aa: CASSPRQGNQPQHF

j_gene: TRBJ2-3
abundance: NA
d_gene: NA
v_gene: TRBV9
CDR3nt: TGTGCCAGCAGCCTCCGACAGGAGGTAGATACGCAGTATTTT
CDR3aa: CASSLRQEVDTQYF

j_gene: TRBJ2-2
abundance: NA
d_gene: NA
v_gene: TRBV4-3
CDR3nt: TGCGCCAGCAGCCAAGTCCCTAATCTAAACACCGGGGAGCTGTTTTTT
CDR3aa: CASSQVPNLNTGELFF

j_gene: TRBJ2-7
abundance: NA
d_gene: NA
v_gene: TRBV7-2
CDR3nt: TGTGCCAGCAGCTTAGCCTCTAGCGCCACCCCCTACGAGCAGTACTTC
CDR3aa: CASSLASSATPYEQYF

j_gene: TRBJ2-7
abundance: NA
d_gene: TRBD1
v_gene: TRBV9
CDR3nt: TGTGCCAGCAGCCCCCGGTTCGGGACAGGGGCCTACGAGCAGTACTTC
CDR3aa: CASSPRFGTGAYEQYF

j_gene: TRBJ2-1
abundance: NA
d_gene: TRBD2
v_gene: TRBV27
CDR3nt: TGTGCCAGCAGTTTATACGGCCTGGGGCGGGAGGGCCGGTCATTTGAGCAGTTCTTC
CDR3aa: CASSLYGLGREGRSFEQFF

j_gene: TRBJ2-2
abundance: NA
d_gene: NA
v_gene: TRBV5-1
CDR3nt: TGCGCCAGCAGCTTGCCCAGAAAGAACACCGGGGAGCTGTTTTTT
CDR3aa: CASSLPRKNTGELFF

j_gene: TRBJ1-2
abundance: NA
d_gene: NA
v_gene: TRBV12-2
CDR3nt: TGTGCAAGTCGCTTATCGGAGGTCTACACCTTC
CDR3aa: CASRLSEVYTF

j_gene: TRBJ2-7
abundance: NA
d_gene: TRBD2
v_gene: TRBV7-2
CDR3nt: TGTGCCAGCAGCAGACCCGGGAGGGCCGACGGGGACGAGCAGTACTTC
CDR3aa: CASSRPGRADGDEQYF

j_gene: TRBJ1-2
abundance: NA
d_gene: NA
v_gene: TRBV6-1
CDR3nt: TGTGCCAGCATGGCGGGCTTTGGCTACACCTTC
CDR3aa: CASMAGFGYTF

j_gene: TRBJ2-7
abundance: NA
d_gene: TRBD1
v_gene: TRBV10-3
CDR3nt: TGTGCCATTCGGACAGGGCACTCCTACGAGCAGTACTTC
CDR3aa: CAIRTGHSYEQYF

j_gene: TRBJ1-5
abundance: NA
d_gene: TRBD1
v_gene: TRBV19
CDR3nt: TGTGCCAGTAGTACGGGACAGGCGGCAAATCAGCCCCAGCATTTT
CDR3aa: CASSTGQAANQPQHF

j_gene: TRBJ1-1
abundance: NA
d_gene: NA
v_gene: TRBV6-5
CDR3nt: TGTGCCAGCAGTTACTTATCGGGCGGGACTGAAGCTTTCTTT
CDR3aa: CASSYLSGGTEAFF

j_gene: TRBJ1-6
abundance: NA
d_gene: TRBD1
v_gene: TRBV6-4
CDR3nt: TGTGCCACCAAACCAGACCCCGGGACAGGGGAATCACCCCTCCACTTT
CDR3aa: CATKPDPGTGESPLHF

j_gene: TRBJ1-1
abundance: NA
d_gene: NA
v_gene: TRBV6-5
CDR3nt: TGTGCCAGCACGGTAGGGGGTGTTGACACTGAAGCTTTCTTT
CDR3aa: CASTVGGVDTEAFF

j_gene: TRBJ2-1
abundance: NA
d_gene: TRBD2
v_gene: TRBV5-4
CDR3nt: TGTGCCAGCAGCACCGGACTAGCGGGGGGGACCTACAATGAGCAGTTCTTC
CDR3aa: CASSTGLAGGTYNEQFF

j_gene: TRBJ2-5
abundance: NA
d_gene: NA
v_gene: TRBV4-3
CDR3nt: TGCGCCAGCAGCCAAGATCGCATTGAGGAGACCCAGTACTTC
CDR3aa: CASSQDRIEETQYF

j_gene: TRBJ2-7
abundance: NA
d_gene: TRBD2
v_gene: TRBV7-2
CDR3nt: TGTGCCAGCAGCTTAGCTAGCGGGAGCTCTTACGAGCAGTACTTC
CDR3aa: CASSLASGSSYEQYF

j_gene: TRBJ1-1
abundance: NA
d_gene: NA
v_gene: TRBV27
CDR3nt: TGTGCCAGCGGCCAGGGAGGGAACACTGAAGCTTTCTTT
CDR3aa: CASGQGGNTEAFF

j_gene: TRBJ1-3
abundance: NA
d_gene: NA
v_gene: TRBV5-6
CDR3nt: TGTGCCAGCAGCTTGGAGGACAGTGGAAACACCATATATTTT
CDR3aa: CASSLEDSGNTIYF

j_gene: TRBJ2-6
abundance: NA
d_gene: TRBD1
v_gene: TRBV7-8
CDR3nt: TGTGCCAGCAGCTTAAGTGGGACAGGGTACTCTGGGGCCAACGTCCTGACTTTC
CDR3aa: CASSLSGTGYSGANVLTF

j_gene: TRBJ2-7
abundance: NA
d_gene: TRBD1
v_gene: TRBV19
CDR3nt: TGTGCCAGTAGTGAGACCGGGACAGGGTCGGACGAGCAGTACTTC
CDR3aa: CASSETGTGSDEQYF

j_gene: TRBJ2-3
abundance: NA
d_gene: TRBD1
v_gene: TRBV7-2
CDR3nt: TGTGCCAGCAGCCGGACAGGGTTTGCAGATACGCAGTATTTT
CDR3aa: CASSRTGFADTQYF

j_gene: TRBJ1-6
abundance: once
d_gene: NA
v_gene: TRBV19
CDR3nt: TGTGCCAGTAGCTACAACGGAGGTAATTCACCCCTCCACTTT
CDR3aa: CASSYNGGNSPLHF

j_gene: TRBJ1-4
abundance: NA
d_gene: NA
v_gene: TRBV7-9
CDR3nt: TGTTCCAGCAGCTTATATAATGAAAAACTGTTTTTT
CDR3aa: CSSSLYNEKLFF

j_gene: TRBJ1-2
abundance: NA
d_gene: TRBD1
v_gene: TRBV19
CDR3nt: TGTGCCAGTAGTAACCCAGGGGGCCCACACTATGGCTACACCTTC
CDR3aa: CASSNPGGPHYGYTF

j_gene: TRBJ2-3
abundance: NA
d_gene: NA
v_gene: TRBV4-3
CDR3nt: TGCGCCAGCAGCCAATGGCTAGGAGCAGATACGCAGTATTTT
CDR3aa: CASSQWLGADTQYF

j_gene: TRBJ2-3
abundance: NA
d_gene: NA
v_gene: TRBV9
CDR3nt: TGTGCCAGCAGAAAGGGGGCGGCGGGGGGAGATACGCAGTATTTT
CDR3aa: CASRKGAAGGDTQYF

j_gene: TRBJ2-7
abundance: NA
d_gene: NA
v_gene: TRBV4-2
CDR3nt: TGTGCCAGCAGCCAAGATGGAAGAGGGAGCGACGAGCAGTACTTC
CDR3aa: CASSQDGRGSDEQYF

j_gene: TRBJ2-3
abundance: NA
d_gene: NA
v_gene: TRBV7-9
CDR3nt: TGTGCCAGCAGCCCGACCGGGGGTCTGACAGATACGCAGTATTTT
CDR3aa: CASSPTGGLTDTQYF

j_gene: TRBJ2-1
abundance: NA
d_gene: NA
v_gene: TRBV6-1
CDR3nt: TGTGCCAGCAGTGAATACAGGGTTGGGTACAATGAGCAGTTCTTC
CDR3aa: CASSEYRVGYNEQFF

j_gene: TRBJ2-6
abundance: NA
d_gene: TRBD1
v_gene: TRBV9
CDR3nt: TGTGCCAGCAGCCAACTCACCGGGACAGGAAACTCTGGGGCCAACGTCCTGACTTTC
CDR3aa: CASSQLTGTGNSGANVLTF

j_gene: TRBJ1-4
abundance: NA
d_gene: TRBD1
v_gene: TRBV30
CDR3nt: TGTGCCGGGACAGGGGTTAATGAAAAACTGTTTTTT
CDR3aa: CAGTGVNEKLFF

j_gene: TRBJ1-1
abundance: NA
d_gene: NA
v_gene: TRBV7-2
CDR3nt: TGTGCCAGCAGCTTCACCGCCGGGACACACAACACTGAAGCTTTCTTT
CDR3aa: CASSFTAGTHNTEAFF

j_gene: TRBJ2-3
abundance: NA
d_gene: NA
v_gene: TRBV7-8
CDR3nt: TGTGCCAGCAGCTTAAACTCGCAGGGAACGGATACGCAGTATTTT
CDR3aa: CASSLNSQGTDTQYF

j_gene: TRBJ1-2
abundance: NA
d_gene: NA
v_gene: TRBV25-1
CDR3nt: TGTGCCAGCAGTCCCCAGCCGTGGCGGGGCTACACCTTC
CDR3aa: CASSPQPWRGYTF

j_gene: TRBJ1-1
abundance: NA
d_gene: NA
v_gene: TRBV4-2
CDR3nt: TGTGCCAGCAGCCAAGGCGGGAGGGGTAGGACTGAAGCTTTCTTT
CDR3aa: CASSQGGRGRTEAFF

j_gene: TRBJ2-7
abundance: once
d_gene: TRBD2
v_gene: TRBV7-2
CDR3nt: TGTGCCAGCAGCTTAGGGGGAGGGGCCACCTACGAGCAGTACTTC
CDR3aa: CASSLGGGATYEQYF

j_gene: TRBJ1-3
abundance: NA
d_gene: TRBD1
v_gene: TRBV6-5
CDR3nt: TGTGCCAGCTCACCGGGACAGTTTTACGACAACACCATATATTTT
CDR3aa: CASSPGQFYDNTIYF

j_gene: TRBJ2-5
abundance: few
d_gene: NA
v_gene: TRBV5-5
CDR3nt: TGTGCCAGCAGCTTAGCCAAAGAGACCCAGTACTTC
CDR3aa: CASSLAKETQYF

j_gene: TRBJ2-1
abundance: NA
d_gene: NA
v_gene: TRBV9
CDR3nt: TGTGCCAGCAGCGACTCCCGGGGGAATGAGCAGTTCTTC
CDR3aa: CASSDSRGNEQFF

j_gene: TRBJ2-1
abundance: NA
d_gene: NA
v_gene: TRBV7-6
CDR3nt: TGTGCCAGCAGCTTAAATGCCGCCGTTGCCTCCGGGGAGCAGTTCTTC
CDR3aa: CASSLNAAVASGEQFF

j_gene: TRBJ2-1
abundance: NA
d_gene: TRBD1
v_gene: TRBV4-3
CDR3nt: TGCGCCAGCAGCCGGGCGACAGGGCGGGCCTACAATGAGCAGTTCTTC
CDR3aa: CASSRATGRAYNEQFF

j_gene: TRBJ1-4
abundance: few
d_gene: TRBD1
v_gene: TRBV7-9
CDR3nt: TGTTCCAGCAGCCCCGCAGGGGGGACCCCGGATGAAAAACTGTTTTTT
CDR3aa: CSSSPAGGTPDEKLFF

j_gene: TRBJ1-3
abundance: NA
d_gene: NA
v_gene: TRBV5-5
CDR3nt: TGTGCCAGCAGCTTCAGAATACAAGCGGGGTATGCTGGAAACACCATATATTTT
CDR3aa: CASSFRIQAGYAGNTIYF

j_gene: TRBJ1-4
abundance: NA
d_gene: NA
v_gene: TRBV6-1
CDR3nt: TGTGCCAGCAGTGAAGGGGGGCTTAGGACTAATGAAAAACTGTTTTTT
CDR3aa: CASSEGGLRTNEKLFF

j_gene: TRBJ1-3
abundance: NA
d_gene: NA
v_gene: TRBV7-2
CDR3nt: TGTGCCAGCAGCTTAGCTGCGACAGGCGGAAACACCATATATTTT
CDR3aa: CASSLAATGGNTIYF